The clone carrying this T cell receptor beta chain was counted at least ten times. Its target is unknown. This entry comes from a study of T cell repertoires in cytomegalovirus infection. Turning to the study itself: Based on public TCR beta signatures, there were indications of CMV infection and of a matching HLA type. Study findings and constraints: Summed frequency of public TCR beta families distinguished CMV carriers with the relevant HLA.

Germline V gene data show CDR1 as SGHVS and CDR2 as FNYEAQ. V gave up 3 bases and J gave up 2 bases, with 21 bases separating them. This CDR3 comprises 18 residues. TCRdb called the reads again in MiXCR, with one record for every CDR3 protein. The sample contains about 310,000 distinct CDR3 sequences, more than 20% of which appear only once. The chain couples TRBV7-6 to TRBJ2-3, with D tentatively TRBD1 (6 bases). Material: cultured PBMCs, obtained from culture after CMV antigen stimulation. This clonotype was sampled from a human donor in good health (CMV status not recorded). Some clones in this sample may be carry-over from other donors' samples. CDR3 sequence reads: CASSFDMGRGSFTDTQYF. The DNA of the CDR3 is TGTGCCAGCAGCTTTGACATGGGCAGGGGCTCGTTCACAGATACGCAGTATTTT.